This T cell receptor (beta chain) was obtained from a study of Ad26.COV2.S vaccination and SARS-CoV-2 variants. In its sample, this clone was seen once. The CDR3 sequence is 14 residues long. TCRdb's table, derived via immunoSEQ multiplex PCR, lists solely in-frame clones and lacks some. The sample contains a few hundred thousand clones, around 91% of which appear only once. Treatment described: about 20 received Ad26.COV2.S at low or high dose, single or two shots; about five received placebo; per-sample allocation not given. Day 63 after the first injection of vaccine or placebo was the sampling time.

This chain uses TRBV21-1 with TRBJ2-2; the listed D gene, TRBD1, was not tested against the DNA. TRBV21-1 is a documented pseudogene. The sample here was peripheral blood, taken in a trial of Ad26.COV2.S vaccine versus placebo. This sequence was found in a person aged 18-60 years who received the Ad26.COV2.S COVID-19 vaccine or a placebo. The chain's CDR3 is CARDRGCGTGELFF. The CDR3 region has the DNA TGTGCCAGAGACAGGGGATGCGGCACCGGGGAGCTGTTTTTT.